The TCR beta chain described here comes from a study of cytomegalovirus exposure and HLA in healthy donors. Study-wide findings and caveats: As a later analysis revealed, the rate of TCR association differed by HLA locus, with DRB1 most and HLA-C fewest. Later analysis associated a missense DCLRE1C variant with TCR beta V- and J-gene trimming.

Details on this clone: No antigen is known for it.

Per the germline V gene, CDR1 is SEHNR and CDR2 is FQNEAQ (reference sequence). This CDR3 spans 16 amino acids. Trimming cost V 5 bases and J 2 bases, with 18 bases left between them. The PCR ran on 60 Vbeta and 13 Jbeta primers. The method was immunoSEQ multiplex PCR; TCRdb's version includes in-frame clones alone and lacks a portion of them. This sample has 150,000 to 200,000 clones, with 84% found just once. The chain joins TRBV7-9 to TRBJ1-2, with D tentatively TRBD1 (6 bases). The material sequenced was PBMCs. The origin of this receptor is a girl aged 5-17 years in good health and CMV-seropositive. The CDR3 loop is CASSDHTGRSNYGYTF. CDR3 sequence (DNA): TGTGCCAGCAGCGACCACACAGGGAGATCAAACTATGGCTACACCTTC.